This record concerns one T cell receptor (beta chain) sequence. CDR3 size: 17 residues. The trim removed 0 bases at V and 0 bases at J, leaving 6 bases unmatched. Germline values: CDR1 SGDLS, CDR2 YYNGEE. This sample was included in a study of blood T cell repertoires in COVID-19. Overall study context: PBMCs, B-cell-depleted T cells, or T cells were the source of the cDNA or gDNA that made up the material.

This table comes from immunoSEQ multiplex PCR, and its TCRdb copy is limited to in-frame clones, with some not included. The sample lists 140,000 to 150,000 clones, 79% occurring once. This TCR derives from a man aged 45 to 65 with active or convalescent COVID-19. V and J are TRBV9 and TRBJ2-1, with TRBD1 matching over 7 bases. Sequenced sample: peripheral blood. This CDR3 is CASSVARGQSSYNEQFF. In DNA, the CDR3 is TGTGCCAGCAGCGTAGCTAGGGGACAGAGCTCCTACAATGAGCAGTTCTTC.